This TCR beta chain was identified in a study of blood T cells in healthy people across ages. In the case of this clonotype: Its matching antigen is unknown.

CDR1 SNHLY and CDR2 FYNNEI come from the germline V gene. The CDR3 is 12 residues long. Trimming shortened V by 9 bases and J by 3 bases, and 11 bases separated the two germline ends. Study-level points and caveats: Donor CMV status, an unknown factor, possibly confounded changes in expanded clonotypes. The long-lived group displayed more naive CD4+ cells, plus higher diversity, than the aged donors did.

It was with a sample-barcoded 5' primer and a J-beta primer mix that a second PCR of roughly 7 to 12 cycles was run. Every cDNA molecule bore a tag from a template-switch adaptor containing 12 random nucleotides. TCRdb redid the calling of the 5' RACE reads with MiXCR, one entry per CDR3 protein. This table has hundreds of thousands of distinct CDR3 sequences, 58% appearing once. The sample comprised blood. The chain employs TRBV2 and TRBJ2-5; D is perhaps TRBD2 (6 bases). This sequence originates from a young man in good health. The CDR3 is CARGSSEETQYF. The DNA for the CDR3 is TGTGCCAGGGGGTCTAGCGAAGAGACCCAGTACTTC.